This TCR beta chain was found in a study of blood T cell repertoires in COVID-19. In the study overall: In each case, the material was cDNA or gDNA derived from T cells, B-cell-depleted T cells, or PBMCs.

The CDR3 is made up of 16 amino acids. CDR1 is LNHDA, CDR2 SQIVND, per germline (reference sequence). The V segment lost 5 bases and the J segment 5 bases; nucleotides outside the gene matches: 15. In terms of age and location, participants ranged from about 18 to 95 years and lived in under 30 US areas. Each participant's cohort was designated according to participant-reported clinical history. Methods used by the authors: Amplifying reference gene primers gave estimates of nucleated cell counts. Sequenced by immunoSEQ multiplex PCR; TCRdb stores in-frame clones only, minus some. The V and J calls and the clone size are those of that table, but D and trimming were determined from the DNA. The sample consists of 350,000 or so clones, roughly 87% of them appearing once.

The TCR comes from a woman under 40 who had recovered from COVID-19. Sequenced material: PBMCs or T cells enriched from blood (not recorded which). The chain uses TRBV19 and TRBJ2-7; 7 positions match TRBD1. DNA of the CDR3: TGTGCCAGTAGTCTCACGACAGGGTGGGTGAGAAACGAGCAGTACTTC. It codes for CASSLTTGWVRNEQYF.